This TCR beta chain was obtained from a study of T cell repertoires in cytomegalovirus infection. Study-wide background: Shared public TCR beta signatures pointed to both CMV infection and a matching HLA type.

J gave up 9 bases and V 8 bases, and 7 bases lay outside the gene matches. This CDR3 has 13 amino acids. Germline CDR1 SQVTM, CDR2 ANQGSEA. Study findings and constraints: Summed frequency of shared TCR beta families picked out CMV carriers who also had the relevant HLA. HLA-C-restricted CMV clonotypes gave the most frequent clonotype in two of eight donors.

With regard to this clonotype: The antigen remains unidentified.

TCRdb used MiXCR to reprocess the reads, holding one entry per CDR3 protein. This table holds 170,000 or so distinct CDR3 sequences, approximately 15% found once. The genes are TRBV29-1 and TRBJ2-1, with 13 positions matching TRBD2. Sequences were obtained from PBMCs. This clonotype was sampled from a human donor in good health (CMV status not recorded). Some clones in this sample may be carry-over from other donors' samples. This CDR3 reads CSTGTSGKGEQFF. CDR3 nucleotides: TGCAGCACCGGGACTAGCGGGAAGGGTGAGCAGTTCTTC.